Below, one T cell receptor (beta chain) is given with its context. Input was roughly 2.2 ug genomic DNA, or all available if less. Here immunoSEQ multiplex PCR was the method, and the copy in TCRdb shows in-frame clones only, minus some. The table records 75,000 to 95,000 clones, about nine tenths of them present only once. Time point: after dendritic cell vaccination, including at tumor progression/relapse. This sample was included in a study of glioma-infiltrating T cells after dendritic cell vaccination. Study-level information: Between about 2003 and 2013, patients got autologous tumor lysate-pulsed dendritic cell vaccines. The vaccine used monocyte-derived dendritic cells pulsed overnight with autologous tumor lysate.

CDR3 length equals 13 residues. The germline V gene has CDR1 SEHNR and CDR2 FQNEAQ (reference sequence). V was cut by 8 bases and J by 3 bases, with 13 bases left in between. The receptor was isolated from a human donor with glioblastoma. The genes are TRBV7-9 and TRBJ1-2; D is perhaps TRBD1 (5 bases). The input for sequencing was blood, taken after dendritic cell vaccination. The CDR3 region is CASFRMTDYGYTF. The DNA for the CDR3 is TGTGCCAGCTTCCGGATGACAGACTATGGCTACACCTTC.